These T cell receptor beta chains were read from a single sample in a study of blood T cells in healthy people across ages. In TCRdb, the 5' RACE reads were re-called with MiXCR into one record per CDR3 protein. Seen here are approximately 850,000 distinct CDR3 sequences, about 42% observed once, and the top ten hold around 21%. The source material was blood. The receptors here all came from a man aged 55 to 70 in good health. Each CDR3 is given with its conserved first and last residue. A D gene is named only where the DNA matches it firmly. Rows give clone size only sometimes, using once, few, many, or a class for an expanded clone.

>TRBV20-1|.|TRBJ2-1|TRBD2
CSARVLAGVSEQFF
TGCAGTGCTAGAGTGTTAGCGGGAGTGTCGGAGCAGTTCTTC
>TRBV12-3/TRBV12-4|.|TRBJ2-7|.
CASLPVGNGHNEQYF
TGTGCCAGCCTCCCTGTCGGGAACGGCCACAATGAGCAGTACTTC
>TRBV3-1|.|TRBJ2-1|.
CASSQDRQVGDNEQFF
TGTGCCAGCAGCCAAGATAGGCAGGTAGGCGACAATGAGCAGTTCTTC
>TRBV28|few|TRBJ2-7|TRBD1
CASSLRTGGPYEQYF
TGTGCCAGCAGTCTCCGGACAGGGGGGCCCTACGAGCAGTACTTC
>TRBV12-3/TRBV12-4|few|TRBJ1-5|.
CASSSSSSNQPQHF
TGTGCCAGCAGTTCCTCAAGTAGCAATCAGCCCCAGCATTTT
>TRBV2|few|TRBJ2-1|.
CAIPLKSSPNEQFF
TGTGCCATCCCTCTAAAGTCTAGTCCCAATGAGCAGTTCTTC
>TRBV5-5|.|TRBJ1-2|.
CASSLASSNYGYTF
TGTGCCAGCAGCTTAGCGAGCAGCAACTATGGCTACACCTTC
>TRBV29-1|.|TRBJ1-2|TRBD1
CSVEIGGAEGYTF
TGCAGCGTTGAAATAGGGGGCGCGGAAGGCTACACCTTC
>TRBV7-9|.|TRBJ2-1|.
CASSHLRSSYNEQFF
TGTGCCAGCAGCCATCTCAGGAGCTCCTACAATGAGCAGTTCTTC
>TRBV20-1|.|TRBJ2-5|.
CSARASKEAQYF
TGCAGTGCTAGGGCCAGTAAGGAGGCCCAGTACTTC